Below, one T cell receptor (beta chain) is given with its context. Its target is unknown. A read error is possible here, since a much larger clone lies one base away. This entry belongs to a study of Graves' ophthalmopathy and Graves' hyperthyroidism. Regarding the study as a whole: Ophthalmopathy progression was predicted by the model at more than 55% sensitivity and 72% to 75% specificity. Built on 13 signatures, a model told ophthalmopathy apart from stable hyperthyroidism with almost 90% sensitivity and around 80% specificity.

TCR beta CDR3 regions were amplified from RNA transcripts. The workflow started with a first-round RT-PCR run with HTBI primers and then moved on to a second-round multiplex PCR. TCRdb reprocessed the multiplex PCR reads via MiXCR and lists one record per CDR3 protein. The sample has some 1.1 million distinct CDR3 sequences; around a third are singletons. The hyperthyroidism patients, aged 18 to 65, had been newly diagnosed, with under 2 months' duration. Excluded were patients with other autoimmune diseases, uncontrolled infections, pregnancy or lactation. The CDR3 covers 15 residues. The germline V gene encodes CDR1 LNHDA and CDR2 SQIVND (reference sequence).

J is TRBJ2-7 and V is TRBV19; D is unresolved. This TCR came from an adult man with Graves' hyperthyroidism. Material: peripheral blood or thyroid tissue (not recorded which). The CDR3 coding sequence is TGTGCCAGTAGTACGGGCCAAGCTAACTCCTGCGAGCAGTACTTC. Amino acid sequence: CASSTGQANSCEQYF. The full variable domain, completed using reference TRBV19 and TRBJ2-7, is DGGITQSPKYLFRKEGQNVTLSCEQNLNHDAMYWYRQDPGQGLRLIYYSQIVNDFQKGDIAEGYSVSREKKESFPLTVTSAQKNPTAFYLCASSTGQANSCEQYFGPGTRLTVT.